These 25 T cell receptor beta chains share one sample of origin, sequenced in a study of T-cell memory formation after mild COVID-19. TCRdb re-called the 5' RACE reads with MiXCR, one entry per CDR3 protein. The repertoire holds roughly 180,000 distinct CDR3 sequences, with around 10% as singletons. Sequencing used PBMCs or a T cell subset sorted from them (not recorded which). The source is a young man who had mild COVID-19 (a few samples of this study predate the infection). Cell type and time point are not known.

This clonotype was seen only a few times. The chain employs TRBV12-3 or TRBV12-4 and TRBJ2-1; 8 bases align to TRBD1. V trimming: 4 bases; J trimming: 10 bases; junction bases outside the gene matches: 9. This CDR3 region has 14 residues. CDR3 nucleotides: TGTGCCAGCAGTTCATCCAGGGGGCGCAAGGAGCAGTTCTTC. This codes for CASSSSRGRKEQFF.

This clonotype was seen many times. The V gene is TRBV5-1, the J gene TRBJ1-3; TRBD1 is a possible D gene (6 bases). Germline assignment: CDR1 SGHRS and CDR2 YFSETQ. Trimming pared 4 bases from V and 0 bases from J, leaving 14 bases between. There are 16 residues in the CDR3. Here the CDR3 reads CASSEGQQVSGNTIYF. The CDR3 nucleotides read TGCGCCAGCAGCGAGGGACAACAAGTCTCTGGAAACACCATATATTTT.

This clonotype was recorded at least ten times. The rearrangement uses TRBV7-8 and TRBJ1-2, with D tentatively TRBD1 (6 bases). This CDR3 has 14 residues. The germline V gene has CDR1 SGHVS and CDR2 FQNEAQ. The germline V and J ends were trimmed by 1 base and 4 bases, with 10 bases remaining between them. CDR3 loop: CASSLGQGLYGYTF. CDR3 in DNA: TGTGCCAGCAGCTTAGGGCAGGGGCTCTATGGCTACACCTTC.

This clonotype has more than one count but fewer than ten. The chain is built from TRBV29-1 and TRBJ2-3; TRBD2 matches 11 bases. The V and J ends lost 3 bases and 6 bases, in that order; junction bases with no gene match: 8. CDR1 and CDR2 from the germline V gene are SQVTM and ANQGSEA. The CDR3 spans 15 residues. As DNA, the CDR3 is TGCAGCGTTGACACTAGCGGGGGAGGGGGCGATACGCAGTATTTT. It is translated as CSVDTSGGGGDTQYF.

J is TRBJ1-5 and V is TRBV7-2; 7 bases map to TRBD1. J lost 0 bases, V lost 5 bases, and 7 bases had no gene match. Per the germline V gene, CDR1 is SGHTA and CDR2 is FQGNSA. This CDR3 spans 16 amino acids. The chain's CDR3 is CASSLLGTVSNQPQHF. CDR3 coding DNA: TGTGCCAGCAGCCTACTCGGGACAGTTAGCAATCAGCCCCAGCATTTT.

This clonotype was found a few times. The rearrangement uses TRBV6-5 and TRBJ2-3, with 12 nucleotides matching TRBD2. This CDR3 has 14 residues. Germline V CDR1 and CDR2: MNHEY, SVGAGI. J was trimmed by 5 bases and V by 6 bases; bases with no gene match: 3. The CDR3 spells CASRRLAGEDTQYF. The CDR3 DNA reads TGTGCCAGCAGACGACTAGCGGGGGAAGATACGCAGTATTTT.

The rearrangement links TRBV7-2 to TRBJ1-3; D call uncertain. Per germline, CDR1 SGHTA and CDR2 FQGNSA. This CDR3 is 14 amino acids long. Trimming stripped 5 bases from V and 4 bases from J, with 12 bases between. In DNA form, the CDR3 reads TGTGCCAGCAGCCAGCCGCCTGGGGGAAACACCATATATTTT. Residues: CASSQPPGGNTIYF. Filled out from reference TRBV7-2 and TRBJ1-3, the complete variable domain reads GAGVSQSPSNKVTEKGKDVELRCDPISGHTALYWYRQSLGQGLEFLIYFQGNSAPDKSGLPSDRFSAERTGGSVSTLTIQRTQQEDSAVYLCASSQPPGGNTIYFGEGSWLTVV.

The chain recombines TRBV6-5 with TRBJ1-2; D call uncertain. The CDR3 loop spans 15 amino acids. The V gene lost 0 bases and the J gene lost 2 bases, with 10 bases spanning the gap. Germline CDR1 reads MNHEY; CDR2 reads SVGAGI. The CDR3 DNA reads TGTGCCAGCAGTTACTCCGCAGCGGAGAACTATGGCTACACCTTC. It is translated as CASSYSAAENYGYTF.

Only a few counts were recorded for this clonotype. The chain couples TRBV7-8 to TRBJ2-1, with TRBD1 identical over 7 bases. The CDR3 length is 13 residues. J gave up 12 bases and V 5 bases, and 10 bases lay outside the gene matches. Looked up from germline, CDR1 is SGHVS and CDR2 is FQNEAQ. CDR3 sequence (DNA): TGTGCCAGCAGCCCGACGACAGGGATGAGGCAGTTCTTC. Translating it yields CASSPTTGMRQFF.

This clonotype was found many times. The chain uses TRBV6-6 and TRBJ2-1; TRBD2 agrees at 10 bases. This CDR3 has 16 residues. V lost 7 bases and J lost 3; bases outside the gene matches: 9. Germline lookup yields CDR1 MNHNY and CDR2 SVGAGI (reference sequence). As DNA, the CDR3 is TGTGCCAGCATTAGTCTCCTAGCGGGGGACTACAATGAGCAGTTCTTC. Its protein product is CASISLLAGDYNEQFF.

Only a few counts were recorded for this clonotype. The chain employs TRBV5-1 and TRBJ1-6; D is unresolved. The CDR3 has 14 amino acids. Germline CDR1 and CDR2: SGHRS and YFSETQ. The ends were cut back, 3 bases at V and 7 bases at J, with 11 bases in the middle. The CDR3 spells CASSSGGGNSPLHF. The CDR3 bases are TGCGCCAGCAGCTCTGGAGGAGGGAATTCACCCCTCCACTTT.

The chain has TRBV2 and TRBJ2-7, with D possibly matching TRBD1 (6 bases). Germline assignment: CDR1 SNHLY and CDR2 FYNNEI. Trimming left V 7 bases short and J 5 bases short, with 15 bases between. This CDR3 comprises 13 residues. In DNA form, the CDR3 reads TGTGCCAGCAAGGCACAGGGATACAACGAGCAGTACTTC. Translating gives CASKAQGYNEQYF.

This chain joins TRBV12-3 or TRBV12-4 and TRBJ1-3; D unresolved. The CDR3 runs to 13 residues. The V end lost 1 base, the J end lost 5 bases, and 6 bases lay between the germline ends. CDR3 nucleotides: TGTGCCAGCAGTTTAGGAGGAAGAAACACCATATATTTT. This encodes CASSLGGRNTIYF.

The V call is TRBV20-1, the J call TRBJ2-7, with 8 bases lining up with TRBD2. Per germline, CDR1 DFQATT and CDR2 SNEGSKA (reference sequence). This CDR3 is built from 12 residues. Unmatched junction bases numbered 5, after V lost 7 bases and J lost 3 bases. Here the CDR3 DNA reads TGCAGTGAAACGGCGGGGGGCTACGAGCAGTACGTC. Translation gives CSETAGGYEQYV.

The chain employs TRBV7-9 and TRBJ2-3; a possible D gene is TRBD1 (5 bases). V was cut by 4 bases and J by 4 bases, with 9 bases left in between. The germline CDR1 and CDR2 sequences are SEHNR and FQNEAQ (reference sequence). CDR3 length: 13 amino acids. The CDR3 DNA follows: TGTGCCAGCAGCTACATGGGGCCAGATACGCAGTATTTT. This sequence encodes CASSYMGPDTQYF.

This clonotype occurred many times. V and J are TRBV9 and TRBJ1-2, with 10 bases aligning to TRBD1. The CDR3 has 15 residues. The junction had 8 bases not matched to a gene; V was cut back by 3 bases and J by 6 bases. Looked up from germline, CDR1 is SGDLS and CDR2 is YYNGEE. For the CDR3, the DNA is TGTGCCAGCAGCGCCCCGAGGGACAGGGGAAATGGCTACACCTTC. Protein: CASSAPRDRGNGYTF.

This clonotype was counted a few times. The chain is built from TRBV7-9 and TRBJ1-1; tentative D call: TRBD1 (6 bases). Germline V CDR1 and CDR2: SEHNR, FQNEAQ (reference sequence). Trimming left V 5 bases short and J 10 bases short, with 17 bases between. The CDR3 is 13 residues long. The CDR3 here is CASSPGAGSRAFF. The CDR3 nucleotides read TGTGCCAGCAGCCCGGGGGCGGGGAGCCGAGCTTTCTTT.

This clonotype was counted between two and nine times. The junction differs from germline at one of its ends, possibly a read error. The V and J genes are TRBV7-9 and TRBJ2-5; D is ambiguous. Germline CDR1 and CDR2: SEHNR and FQNEAQ (reference sequence). The CDR3 sequence is 11 residues long. The CDR3 loop is CASSPSWVLDF. CDR3 nucleotides: TGTGCCAGCAGCCCCAGCTGGGTTTTGGACTTC.

A few counts support this clonotype. The chain combines TRBV6-2 or TRBV6-3 with TRBJ1-5; 9 nucleotides agree with TRBD1. V shed 2 bases and J 5 bases; nucleotides not matched to a gene: 4. The CDR3 consists of 15 residues. Germline loops: CDR1 MNHEY, CDR2 SVGEGT. CDR3 DNA: TGTGCCAGCAGTTACCCGGGACAGGGTTATCAGCCCCAGCATTTT. Translated: CASSYPGQGYQPQHF.

V is TRBV3-1 and J is TRBJ2-5, with 8 positions matching TRBD2. CDR1 is LGHDT, CDR2 YNNKEL, per germline (reference sequence). The CDR3 is 15 residues long. J was trimmed by 1 base and V by 1 base; bases with no gene match: 2. The DNA of the CDR3 is TGTGCCAGCAGCCAAGGCGGGGGGATCCAAGAGACCCAGTACTTC. It translates to CASSQGGGIQETQYF.

The chain carries TRBV7-9 and TRBJ1-1; D may be TRBD1 (6 bases). The V and J ends lost 3 bases and 1 base respectively, with 9 bases between them. Germline-derived CDR1 and CDR2 are SEHNR and FQNEAQ (reference sequence). The CDR3 covers 14 residues. Written as DNA, the CDR3 is TGTGCCAGCAGCTTCTCCAGGGGGAACACTGAAGCTTTCTTT. Translation gives CASSFSRGNTEAFF.

This chain connects TRBV12-3 or TRBV12-4 to TRBJ2-5; D perhaps matches TRBD2 (6 bases). V was shortened by 5 bases and J by 2 bases, with 15 bases between the two germline ends. The CDR3 is 15 amino acids. In nucleotides, the CDR3 is TGTGCCAGCAGTCTCTCGGGCGGGAAACAAGAGACCCAGTACTTC. This translates into CASSLSGGKQETQYF.

The chain couples TRBV2 to TRBJ1-4; D gene uncertain. CDR3 size: 14 residues. Germline assignment: CDR1 SNHLY and CDR2 FYNNEI. Between the trimmed V and J ends, which lost 4 bases and 7 bases, there was a span of 13 bases. The CDR3 nucleotides are TGTGCCAGCAGTGCCTGGGAAGAGGGTGAAAAACTGTTTTTT. Encoded protein: CASSAWEEGEKLFF.

The chain employs TRBV18 and TRBJ2-7; D possibly corresponds to TRBD1 (6 bases). This CDR3 region has 15 residues. Germline V gene data show CDR1 as KGHSH and CDR2 as LQKENI. V was shortened by 3 bases and J by 5 bases, with 17 bases between the two germline ends. This CDR3 is CASSPGASTTHEQYF. As DNA, the CDR3 is TGTGCCAGCTCACCGGGGGCCAGCACCACCCACGAGCAGTACTTC.

The chain couples TRBV28 to TRBJ2-3; D ambiguous. Trimming stripped 5 bases from V and 4 bases from J, with 13 bases between. The CDR3 consists of 14 residues. Germline values: CDR1 MDHEN, CDR2 SYDVKM. The CDR3 loop reads CASSPVGFSDTQYF. The CDR3 bases are TGTGCCAGCAGTCCCGTGGGATTTTCAGATACGCAGTATTTT.